A single sample is the source of the 13 T cell receptor beta chains below, sequenced in a study of CD8 T cells in ankylosing spondylitis. Points from the study as a whole: The study identified a TCR beta motif of seven or eight highly homologous variants that appeared characteristic of ankylosing spondylitis blood.

Their specific antigens are unknown. TCRdb reanalysed the 5' RACE reads using MiXCR and keeps one entry per CDR3 protein. The table lists about 800,000 distinct CDR3 sequences, 10% to 15% of them singletons. The sequenced sample consisted of blood, either unsorted or a sorted T cell fraction (not recorded which). The receptors derive from a male donor with ankylosing spondylitis.

This clonotype was detected a few times. The rearrangement joins TRBV11-3 to TRBJ1-1; possible D gene TRBD1, 5 bases. The V gene lost 8 bases and the J gene lost 6 bases, with 19 bases spanning the gap. Germline V gene data show CDR1 as SGHNT and CDR2 as YENEEA. The CDR3 covers 14 residues. The CDR3 protein is CASARGEFGSEAFF. DNA of the CDR3: TGTGCCAGCGCTCGGGGGGAGTTTGGTTCTGAAGCTTTCTTT. Drawing the rest from reference TRBV11-3 and TRBJ1-1, the complete variable domain is EAGVVQSPRYKIIEKKQPVAFWCNPISGHNTLYWYLQNLGQGPELLIRYENEEAVDDSQLPKDRFSAERLKGVDSTLKIQPAELGDSAVYLCASARGEFGSEAFFGQGTRLTVV.

The chain joins TRBV7-9 to TRBJ2-3; D is possibly TRBD2 (6 bases). V lost 6 bases and J lost 8, with 21 bases in between. Per the germline V gene, CDR1 is SEHNR and CDR2 is FQNEAQ (reference sequence). CDR3 length: 15 amino acids. The CDR3 sequence is CASSFRDFSAGTQYF. The CDR3 DNA sequence: TGTGCCAGCAGTTTCCGGGACTTCAGCGCGGGTACGCAGTATTTT.

A few counts support this clonotype. This chain uses TRBV28 with TRBJ2-3; 7 bases are a match to TRBD2. Looked up from germline, CDR1 is MDHEN and CDR2 is SYDVKM. The CDR3 runs to 14 residues. With 6 bases clipped from V and 6 bases from J, the junction kept 9 bases outside the gene matches. The CDR3 spells CASRRSGGLDTQYF. CDR3 coding DNA: TGTGCCAGCAGGAGATCGGGGGGTTTGGATACGCAGTATTTT.

V usage is TRBV6-2 or TRBV6-3 and J usage is TRBJ1-5, with TRBD1 identical over 10 bases. Germline V gives CDR1 MNHEY, CDR2 SVGEGT. This CDR3 spans 14 amino acids. With 6 bases clipped from V and 6 bases from J, the junction kept 5 bases outside the gene matches. The CDR3 region has the DNA TGTGCCAGCAGGACGACAGGGGGCCTTCAGCCCCAGCATTTT. This codes for CASRTTGGLQPQHF.

This clonotype showed up many times. The chain couples TRBV5-1 to TRBJ2-7, with TRBD1 matching 7 bases. Looked up from germline, CDR1 is SGHRS and CDR2 is YFSETQ. V was pared by 0 bases and J by 3 bases, with 6 bases of the junction left unmatched. This CDR3 is built from 15 residues. The CDR3 spells CASSLEQGINYEQYF. CDR3 DNA: TGCGCCAGCAGCTTGGAACAGGGGATCAACTACGAGCAGTACTTC. Looking up the rest from reference TRBV5-1 and TRBJ2-7 gives the full variable domain: KAGVTQTPRYLIKTRGQQVTLSCSPISGHRSVSWYQQTPGQGLQFLFEYFSETQRNKGNFPGRFSGRQFSNSRSEMNVSTLELGDSALYLCASSLEQGINYEQYFGPGTRLTVT.

This clonotype was recorded a few times. The chain employs TRBV20-1 and TRBJ1-2; possible D gene TRBD1, 6 bases. Germline loops: CDR1 DFQATT, CDR2 SNEGSKA (reference sequence). V lost 3 bases and J lost 0, with 11 bases in between. The CDR3 is made up of 14 amino acids. CDR3 DNA: TGCAGTGCTAGTCCCGGACAGTCTAACTATGGCTACACCTTC. Its protein is CSASPGQSNYGYTF.

There are a few counts of this clonotype. The rearrangement uses TRBV12-3 or TRBV12-4 and TRBJ2-7; D unresolved. The V end was cut by 5 bases, the J end by 2 bases, with 13 bases between. The CDR3 contains 14 residues. Written as DNA, the CDR3 is TGTGCCAGCAGTCGTCTGTCTGGGACCTACGAGCAGTACTTC. Its translation: CASSRLSGTYEQYF.

This clonotype was detected ten times or more. The chain joins TRBV28 to TRBJ2-7; 8 nucleotides align to TRBD1. This CDR3 comprises 16 residues. V dropped 6 bases and J dropped 3; count of bases not matched to a gene: 13. CDR1 is MDHEN, CDR2 SYDVKM, per germline. Here the CDR3 DNA reads TGTGCCAGCAGGACTGCAGGGGGCGCTGGGTTCTACGAGCAGTACTTC. Protein: CASRTAGGAGFYEQYF.

This clonotype was recorded a few times. This sequence may be a read error, since a much larger clone differs from it by one base. The J gene is TRBJ2-1, the V gene TRBV20-1; 8 nucleotides align to TRBD1. Germline V lookup: CDR1 DFQATT, CDR2 SNEGSKA (reference sequence). The CDR3 contains 17 residues. The CDR3 protein is CSTREGRGLFVYNEQFF. CDR3 sequence (DNA): TGCAGTACTAGAGAGGGCAGGGGGCTTTTCGTATACAATGAGCAGTTCTTC.

This clonotype showed up many times. The chain links TRBV6-1 to TRBJ2-3; D uncertain. Trimming took off 1 base at V and 2 bases at J, with 10 bases between the two ends. Germline assignment: CDR1 MNHNS and CDR2 SASEGT. The CDR3 loop spans 15 amino acids. The CDR3 nucleotides are TGTGCCAGCAGTGAAGACGGAGCCTACACAGATACGCAGTATTTT. Translation: CASSEDGAYTDTQYF.

The CDR3 loop is CASSYSQGAVKYF. The CDR3 region has the DNA TGTGCCAGCAGTTACTCACAGGGGGCGGTAAAGTACTTC. The chain joins TRBV6-5 to TRBJ2-4, with 9 bases that match TRBD1. This CDR3 is 13 amino acids long. With V trimmed by 0 bases and J by 14 bases, 5 bases remained unmatched. Germline-derived CDR1 and CDR2 are MNHEY and SVGAGI.

This clonotype was counted many times. The V and J genes are TRBV12-3 or TRBV12-4 and TRBJ1-5, with D hard to call. Trimming removed 5 bases from V and 2 bases from J, with 4 bases in between. The CDR3 length is 12 residues. CDR3 sequence: CASSTRNQPQHF. The CDR3 region has the DNA TGTGCCAGCAGTACTCGCAATCAGCCCCAGCATTTT.

This clonotype was detected ten times or more. The chain is built from TRBV10-3 and TRBJ2-1; TRBD1 agrees at 7 bases. The CDR3 is 13 residues long. CDR1 is ENHRY and CDR2 is SYGVKD in the germline V gene. V gave up 6 bases and J gave up 5 bases; unmatched junction bases: 4. The CDR3 is CAIRSGQDNEQFF. The CDR3 DNA follows: TGTGCCATCAGGTCAGGACAGGACAATGAGCAGTTCTTC.